This T cell receptor beta chain was identified in a study of shared clonotypes between healthy human individuals. Study-wide results and caveats: Naive CD4 clonotypes overlapped across a handful of donors at approximately 5.5%.

All of the donors resided in Nashville, Tennessee, and each was a Caucasian adult. Into CD45RA+ naive and CD45RA-negative memory subsets, the CD4+ cells were split. As regards this clone: Antigen specificity is unknown. This sample includes further DNA sequences coding for the same CDR3.

The CDR3 is 13 residues long. CDR1 SGHNT and CDR2 YYREEE come from the germline V gene (reference sequence). With 4 bases removed from V and 1 base from J, the gap between germline ends came to 7 bases. In the source study's methods: ImmunoSEQ output lacked quality scores and full-length reads, limiting matched filtering. Only in-frame clones appear in the TCRdb table, and some are missing; sequencing was by immunoSEQ multiplex PCR. Clone size and the V and J calls come from that table; the DNA yielded D and trimming. Among fewer than 1.8 million clones listed, about 98.5% were seen once. V and J are TRBV5-4 and TRBJ2-3, with D unresolved. The sequenced material came from naive CD4+ T cells sorted from blood. Subset specified: CD45RA+ positively selected. This clonotype was sampled from a man aged 25-45 years in good health. CDR3 sequence reads: CASSPGGTDTQYF. CDR3 sequence (DNA): TGTGCCAGCAGCCCCGGTGGCACAGATACGCAGTATTTT.